This T cell receptor beta chain is from a study of blood T cell repertoires in COVID-19. The protocol was immunoSEQ multiplex PCR, while the TCRdb copy is restricted to in-frame clones and leaves out a portion. The sample lists a few hundred thousand clones, more than 75% occurring once. The CDR3 contains 15 residues. V was trimmed by 4 bases and J by 8 bases, leaving 15 bases between them. Germline V lookup: CDR1 LGHDT, CDR2 YNNKEL (reference sequence). Recovered participants had two consecutive negative NP/OP PCR tests, healthcare professional clearance, or symptom resolution. This receptor was taken from a woman in her 30s who had recovered from COVID-19. Input material: PBMCs or T cells enriched from blood (not recorded which). This chain connects TRBV3-1 (or the pseudogene TRBV3-2) to TRBJ1-6; tentative D call: TRBD1 (6 bases). CDR3 nucleotide sequence: TGTGCCAGCAGCCCCCTGCAGGGGTGGGATTCACCCCTCCACTTT. It codes for CASSPLQGWDSPLHF.